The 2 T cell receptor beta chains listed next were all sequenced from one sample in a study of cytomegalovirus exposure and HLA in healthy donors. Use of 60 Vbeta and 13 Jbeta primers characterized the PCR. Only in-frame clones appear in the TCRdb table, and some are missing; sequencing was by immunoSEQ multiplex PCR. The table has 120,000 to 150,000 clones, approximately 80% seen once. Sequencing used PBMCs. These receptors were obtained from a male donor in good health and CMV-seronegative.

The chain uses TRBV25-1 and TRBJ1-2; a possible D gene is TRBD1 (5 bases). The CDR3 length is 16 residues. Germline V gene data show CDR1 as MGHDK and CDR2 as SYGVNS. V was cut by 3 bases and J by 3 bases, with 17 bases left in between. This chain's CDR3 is CASSDPLVPGDYGYTF. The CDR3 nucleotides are TGTGCCAGCAGTGACCCCCTGGTTCCGGGGGACTATGGCTACACCTTC.

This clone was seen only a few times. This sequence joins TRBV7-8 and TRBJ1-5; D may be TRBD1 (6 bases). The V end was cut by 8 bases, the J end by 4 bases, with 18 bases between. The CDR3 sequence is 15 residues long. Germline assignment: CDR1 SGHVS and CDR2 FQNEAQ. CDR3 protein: CASLDRPGGNQPQHF. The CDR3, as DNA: TGTGCCAGCTTGGACAGACCTGGCGGGAATCAGCCCCAGCATTTT.